Each of the 6 T cell receptor beta chains below was sequenced from the same sample in a study of early T cells in non-severe SARS-CoV-2 infection. TCRdb reanalysed the 5' RACE reads using MiXCR and keeps one entry per CDR3 protein. Counted here are 20,000 to 25,000 distinct CDR3 sequences, 5% to 5.5% occurring once; the ten biggest clones make up about 11%. The material sequenced was whole blood. The source of these receptors is an adult who was a healthcare worker with PCR-confirmed SARS-CoV-2 infection or an uninfected control (not recorded which).

This chain uses TRBV11-3 with TRBJ2-1; the match to TRBD1 covers 9 bases. The CDR3 contains 13 residues. V lost 6 bases to trimming and J lost 8 bases; unmatched junction nucleotides: 5. CDR1 is SGHNT and CDR2 is YENEEA in the germline V gene. CDR3 protein: CASSRTGGDEQFF. CDR3 bases: TGTGCCAGCAGTCGAACAGGGGGCGATGAGCAGTTCTTC.

This clonotype was counted many times. V and J are TRBV5-1 and TRBJ2-5; either TRBD1 or TRBD2 may fit D (5 bases each). Trimming removed 0 bases at V and 4 bases at J, with 10 bases between. The CDR3 runs 14 residues. Germline V gene sequence: CDR1 SGHRS, CDR2 YFSETQ. The CDR3 DNA sequence: TGCGCCAGCAGCTTGGGGGCAGGGAGAGAGACCCAGTACTTC. It translates to CASSLGAGRETQYF.

This clonotype was picked up many times. Written as DNA, the CDR3 is TGCAGCGTTGCAGCTCACATGAACACTGAAGCTTTCTTT. This encodes CSVAAHMNTEAFF. This chain joins TRBV29-1 and TRBJ1-1; no reliable D call. The V and J ends lost 4 bases and 0 bases respectively, with 9 bases between them. CDR3 length: 13 amino acids. Per the germline V gene, CDR1 is SQVTM and CDR2 is ANQGSEA.

This clonotype was observed many times. This chain connects TRBV20-1 to TRBJ1-5, with D perhaps matching TRBD1 (5 bases). The CDR3 sequence is 14 residues long. Per the germline V gene, CDR1 is DFQATT and CDR2 is SNEGSKA (reference sequence). V lost 6 bases and J lost 7, with 19 bases in between. CDR3 residues: CSAPPGGSRQPQHF. The CDR3 DNA reads as TGCAGTGCCCCTCCCGGGGGGTCGAGGCAGCCCCAGCATTTT.

The V and J genes are TRBV28 and TRBJ1-2; 10 bases map to TRBD1. Losses at the gene ends were 6 bases for V and 5 bases for J; bases not matched to a gene: 9. This CDR3 contains 15 residues. Per germline, CDR1 MDHEN and CDR2 SYDVKM. The CDR3 sequence is CASRTGTGVWYGYTF. For the CDR3, the DNA is TGTGCCAGCAGAACCGGGACAGGGGTTTGGTATGGCTACACCTTC.

Comments on this clonotype: Since a much larger clone is just one base distant, this may be a read error. This sequence joins TRBV7-2 and TRBJ2-5; TRBD1 matches 11 bases. From germline, CDR1 is SGHTA and CDR2 FQGNSA. CDR3 size: 16 residues. The CDR3 is CARSLVGQGEAETQYF. CDR3 sequence (DNA): TGTGCCAGAAGCTTAGTGGGACAGGGGGAGGCGGAGACCCAGTACTTC.